Listed below are T cell receptor beta chains from one sample, sequenced in a study of PD-L1 blockade in urothelial cancer. Some clones are missing from TCRdb's copy, which holds only in-frame ones; the method was immunoSEQ multiplex PCR. The sample yields under 55,000 clones, approximately 87% seen once. The input for sequencing was PBMCs, taken around atezolizumab (anti-PD-L1) treatment. The receptors originated from a man aged 35-49 years with urothelial cancer. Both conserved end residues are part of each CDR3. D genes are given only for firm matches. Clone size is given for some rows only: seen once, a few or many times, or a class if the clone is expanded.

TRBV27	TRBJ2-2	.	15	.	TGTGCCAGCAGTTTATGGACCGGGGGCACCGGGGAGCTGTTTTTT	CASSLWTGGTGELFF
TRBV19	TRBJ2-6	.	13	.	TGTGCCAGTGATTTCTACGGGGCCAACGTCCTGACTTTC	CASDFYGANVLTF
TRBV30	TRBJ2-3	.	15	.	TGTGCCTTAACCTCTAAGATACTACCGAGAGATACGCAGTATTTT	CALTSKILPRDTQYF
TRBV5-6	TRBJ2-3	.	18	.	TGTGCCAGCAGCGCACTACTAGTCTCGAACCAGCAAACAGATACGCAGTATTTT	CASSALLVSNQQTDTQYF
TRBV5-6	TRBJ2-5	.	12	.	TGTGCCAGCAGCTTCAACGGAGAGACCCAGTACTTC	CASSFNGETQYF
TRBV19	TRBJ2-7	few	18	.	TGTGCCAGTAGTGTCATCTTTGGAGAGAACAGGGCTTCCTACGAGCAGTACTTC	CASSVIFGENRASYEQYF
TRBV5-1	TRBJ2-1	.	12	.	TGCGCCAGCAGGCAGGATAGCGTTGAGCAGTTCTTC	CASRQDSVEQFF
TRBV4-1	TRBJ2-1	.	16	TRBD2	TGCGCCAGCAGCCAGGGACTAGCGGGGGACTACAATGAGCAGTTCTTC	CASSQGLAGDYNEQFF
TRBV20-1	TRBJ1-1	.	11	.	TGCAGTGCTCAAAGCCACACTGAAGCTTTCTTT	CSAQSHTEAFF
TRBV2	TRBJ1-3	.	14	.	TGTGCCAGCAGGGAGGGTCACTCTGGAAACACCATATATTTT	CASREGHSGNTIYF
TRBV30	TRBJ2-1	.	13	.	TGTGCCTGGAGTGAGGGGACATCTGATGAGCAGTTCTTC	CAWSEGTSDEQFF
TRBV2	TRBJ2-1	.	13	TRBD2	TGTGCCAGCAGAACTAGCGTGGGTAATGAGCAGTTCTTC	CASRTSVGNEQFF
TRBV6-1	TRBJ2-7	.	13	.	TGTGCCAGCAGTAGGAGGGGGCGGAACGAGCAGTACTTC	CASSRRGRNEQYF
TRBV7-9	TRBJ2-5	.	13	TRBD2	TGTGCCAGCAGCTTCAGCGGGAAAGAGACCCAGTACTTC	CASSFSGKETQYF
TRBV5-1	TRBJ1-2	.	13	.	TGCGCCAGCGGTTATGGGGGGGCGCCCGGCTACACCTTC	CASGYGGAPGYTF
TRBV7-2	TRBJ2-2	once	16	TRBD1	TGTGCCAGCAGCTTAGGTTTGAGGGGGCGCACCGGGGAGCTGTTTTTT	CASSLGLRGRTGELFF
TRBV19	TRBJ1-5	.	15	TRBD1	TGTGCCAGTAGTATCCTCCAGGGGGCTACTCAGCCCCAGCATTTT	CASSILQGATQPQHF
TRBV30	TRBJ2-5	.	13	.	TGTGCCTGGAGTGGCCTAGCCCATGAGACCCAGTACTTC	CAWSGLAHETQYF
TRBV4-2	TRBJ2-3	.	14	.	TGTGCCAGCAGCCAATTGACACACACAGATACGCAGTATTTT	CASSQLTHTDTQYF
TRBV11-3	TRBJ2-1	few	14	TRBD2	TGTGCCAGCAGCTTAGGGGGACTAGAACATGAGCAGTTCTTC	CASSLGGLEHEQFF
TRBV28	TRBJ2-1	.	14	TRBD1	TGTGCCAGCCGAATCCAGGGGGCACGGAATGAGCAGTTCTTC	CASRIQGARNEQFF
TRBV11-3	TRBJ2-7	.	13	.	TGTGCCAGCAGCTCCGCTCGGGAAGGCGAGCAGTACTTC	CASSSAREGEQYF
TRBV30	TRBJ2-1	.	15	TRBD1	TGTGCCTGGAGTGTACAGGGGGCCCTCTACAATGAGCAGTTCTTC	CAWSVQGALYNEQFF
TRBV2	TRBJ2-1	.	15	TRBD2	TGTGCCAGCAGGCTGGAAGCGGGGGCGGGTAATGAGCAGTTCTTC	CASRLEAGAGNEQFF
TRBV7-2	TRBJ2-1	.	16	TRBD2	TGTGCCAGCAGCTTAGCCGCGGGGGGGGGTTACAATGAGCAGTTCTTC	CASSLAAGGGYNEQFF
TRBV30	TRBJ2-7	.	14	.	TGTGCCTGGAGTGTAAGTGACTTATCCGTCGAGCAGTACTTC	CAWSVSDLSVEQYF
TRBV5-1	TRBJ2-5	.	14	.	TGCGCCAGCAACCTAGCCGGACCCCCGGAGACCCAGTACTTC	CASNLAGPPETQYF
TRBV27	TRBJ1-4	once	12	.	TGTGCCAGCAGTTTCCTAAATGAAAAACTGTTTTTT	CASSFLNEKLFF
TRBV27	TRBJ2-7	medium-sized	15	.	TGTGCCAGCATCCTACGATTCCCGGGGGGCAACGAGCAGTACTTC	CASILRFPGGNEQYF
TRBV6-5	TRBJ2-7	.	14	TRBD1	TGTGCCAGCAGGAAAGGACAGGGGTGGTACGAGCAGTACTTC	CASRKGQGWYEQYF
TRBV29-1	TRBJ2-2	.	14	TRBD2	TGCAGCGTTATACCGGGAGGGCCAGTCGGGGAGTTGTTTTTT	CSVIPGGPVGELFF
TRBV19	TRBJ1-2	.	15	TRBD1	TGTGCCAGTAAGCGTGACAGGGAAAAATCCTATGGCTACACCTTC	CASKRDREKSYGYTF
TRBV7-8	TRBJ2-7	.	13	.	TGTGCCAGCAGCTTAGGCGGGCCCAACGAGCAGTACTTC	CASSLGGPNEQYF
TRBV19	TRBJ1-2	.	12	.	TGTGCCAGTAGTTGGCAGGGAAGGGGCTACACCTTC	CASSWQGRGYTF
TRBV5-1	TRBJ2-7	.	15	TRBD1	TGCGCCAGCAGCTTGGGGTTGGGCAGGGGGCTCGAGCAGTACTTC	CASSLGLGRGLEQYF
TRBV7-9	TRBJ2-2	.	16	TRBD2	TGTGCCAGCAGCCCTCTAGCGGGAGGCCTTACCGGGGAGCTGTTTTTT	CASSPLAGGLTGELFF
TRBV7-3	TRBJ2-5	.	19	TRBD2	TGTGCCAGCAGCTTAAGGCCGGGACTAGCGGGAGGGGGCCCAGAGACCCAGTACTTC	CASSLRPGLAGGGPETQYF
TRBV29-1	TRBJ2-1	.	16	TRBD2	TGCAGCGTTACGCCGGGACTAGCGGGCGGGGGCAATGAGCAGTTCTTC	CSVTPGLAGGGNEQFF
TRBV27	TRBJ2-7	.	14	TRBD1	TGTGCCAGCAGTTTAACCCGGGACAGAGGCGAGCAGTACTTC	CASSLTRDRGEQYF
TRBV28	TRBJ2-7	.	15	TRBD2	TGTGCCAGCAGTTCGGGGGAGGGGAGCTCCTACGAGCAGTACTTC	CASSSGEGSSYEQYF
TRBV6-6	TRBJ2-5	.	16	TRBD2	TGTGCCAGCAGTTTAGGGGCTAGCGGGAGGTCAGAGACCCAGTACTTC	CASSLGASGRSETQYF
TRBV19	TRBJ2-2	once	16	TRBD2	TGTGCCAGTAGTCTCGGGGTAGCGGGGAACACCGGGGAGCTGTTTTTT	CASSLGVAGNTGELFF
TRBV30	TRBJ2-2	few	15	TRBD2	TGTGCCTGGAGTGTAACAGCGGGAGGCACCGGGGAGCTGTTTTTT	CAWSVTAGGTGELFF
TRBV7-3	TRBJ2-1	.	16	TRBD2	TGTGCCAGCAGCCACACCGGGACTACAATTATCAATGAGCAGTTCTTC	CASSHTGTTIINEQFF
TRBV11-2	TRBJ2-5	.	17	TRBD2	TGTGCCAGCAGCTTAGGGGCCGGGACTAGCGGCCAAGAGACCCAGTACTTC	CASSLGAGTSGQETQYF
TRBV14	TRBJ2-1	.	15	TRBD2	TGTGCCAGCAGCCCCGGGAGGGCCGTGAGGAATGAGCAGTTCTTC	CASSPGRAVRNEQFF
TRBV28	TRBJ2-5	.	13	TRBD1	TGTGCCAGCAGAAAGACAGGGCGAGAGACCCAGTACTTC	CASRKTGRETQYF
TRBV28	TRBJ1-1	.	14	.	TGTGCCAGCAGTTTAGACAGCCAAAACACTGAAGCTTTCTTT	CASSLDSQNTEAFF
TRBV18	TRBJ1-2	.	12	.	TGTGCCAGCTCACCGCGCGGGGAGGGCTACACCTTC	CASSPRGEGYTF
TRBV5-6	TRBJ1-1	few	14	.	TGTGCCAGCAGGTACCGGGCGGGGGACACTGAAGCTTTCTTT	CASRYRAGDTEAFF
TRBV6-1	TRBJ2-5	.	14	.	TGTGCCAGCAGTGAAAAGGGGGGGAGGGAGACCCAGTACTTC	CASSEKGGRETQYF
TRBV18	TRBJ1-2	.	12	.	TGTGCCAGCTCTCACCCAGGGTTCGGCTACACCTTC	CASSHPGFGYTF
TRBV2	TRBJ1-2	few	12	TRBD1	TGTGCCAGCGGACAGGTTAACTATGGCTACACCTTC	CASGQVNYGYTF
TRBV2	TRBJ1-2	few	16	.	TGTGCCAGCAGGCAAATCCCCGCAGATTCCTTCTATGGCTACACCTTC	CASRQIPADSFYGYTF
TRBV28	TRBJ1-1	few	12	TRBD1	TGTGCCAGCAACCTCCGGGACAGGGCGGCTTTCTTT	CASNLRDRAAFF
TRBV4-2	TRBJ2-6	.	17	TRBD2	TGTGCCAGCAGCCAAAGCGGGAGTACGGCTGGGGCCAACGTCCTGACTTTC	CASSQSGSTAGANVLTF
TRBV5-1	TRBJ2-5	.	19	TRBD1	TGCGCCAGCAGCTTGGATTTAGGACAGGGAAAAGGGGGCCAAGAGACCCAGTACTTC	CASSLDLGQGKGGQETQYF
TRBV19	TRBJ1-3	.	18	TRBD1	TGTGCCAGTAGTTTACGAGGGACAGGGGCGAGCTCTGGAAACACCATATATTTT	CASSLRGTGASSGNTIYF
TRBV18	TRBJ2-2	once	15	.	TGTGCCAGCTCACTCCGGGACTCCCCCACCGGGGAGCTGTTTTTT	CASSLRDSPTGELFF